Below, 8 T cell receptor beta chains from the same sample are listed, as sequenced in a study of blood T cell repertoires in COVID-19. Assay: immunoSEQ multiplex PCR; the TCRdb copy retains only in-frame clones and omits some. The sample has 200,000 to 250,000 clones; around 87% are singletons. Material for sequencing was peripheral blood. Source of these receptors: a woman aged 25 to 45 who had recovered from COVID-19.

The CDR3 here is CASSFFVGLEDSPLHF. CDR3 bases: TGCGCCAGCAGCTTTTTTGTAGGTCTTGAGGATTCACCCCTCCACTTT. This rearrangement joins TRBV5-1 to TRBJ1-6; D not certain. CDR1 and CDR2 (germline): SGHRS, YFSETQ. The V end was cut by 2 bases, the J end by 8 bases, with 17 bases between. This CDR3 is 16 amino acids long.

The chain recombines TRBV5-4 with TRBJ2-5; 12 bases are shared with TRBD2. The CDR3 consists of 16 residues. Looked up from germline, CDR1 is SGHNT and CDR2 is YYREEE (reference sequence). Unmatched junction bases numbered 9, after V lost 4 bases and J lost 5 bases. CDR3 residues: CASSLRTSGVWETQYF. DNA for the CDR3: TGTGCCAGCAGCCTAAGGACTAGCGGGGTTTGGGAGACCCAGTACTTC.

The chain has TRBV2 and TRBJ1-2; D not certain. CDR1 and CDR2 (germline): SNHLY, FYNNEI. Between the trimmed V and J ends, which lost 5 bases and 1 base, there was a span of 14 bases. The CDR3 is 15 residues long. In DNA, the CDR3 is TGTGCCAGCAGTTTAAACAGAGAAAGTAACTATGGCTACACCTTC. It codes for CASSLNRESNYGYTF.

This sequence joins TRBV4-2 and TRBJ2-1; a possible D gene is TRBD2 (5 bases). Germline CDR1 is LGHNA and CDR2 is YNFKEQ. V was trimmed by 1 base and J by 0 bases, leaving 10 bases between them. The length of the CDR3 is 16 residues. The CDR3 spells CASSQVGRGSYNEQFF. In DNA form, the CDR3 reads TGTGCCAGCAGCCAAGTTGGCCGGGGCTCCTACAATGAGCAGTTCTTC.

V and J are TRBV18 and TRBJ2-1, with D tentatively TRBD2 (6 bases). This CDR3 has 14 amino acids. The V gene's germline CDR1 is KGHSH and CDR2 LQKENI. The V end lost 2 bases, the J end lost 4 bases, and 9 bases lay between the germline ends. The CDR3 sequence is CASSPAGTYNEQFF. CDR3 nucleotide sequence: TGTGCCAGCTCACCAGCGGGAACATACAATGAGCAGTTCTTC.

The CDR3 nucleotides read TGTGCCAGCAGGGCCGACAGCGGAGGGGGCAATCAGCCCCAGCATTTT. Encoded protein: CASRADSGGGNQPQHF. V gene TRBV2 combines with J gene TRBJ1-5; maybe TRBD1 (5 bases). There are 16 residues in the CDR3. The germline gives CDR1 SNHLY, CDR2 FYNNEI. The V and J ends lost 6 bases and 2 bases respectively, with 17 bases between them.

The chain is built from TRBV7-6 and TRBJ2-5, with TRBD2 as a possible D gene (5 bases). Germline V CDR1 and CDR2: SGHVS, FNYEAQ. V was cut by 5 bases and J by 1 base, with 20 bases left in between. This CDR3 spans 17 amino acids. For the CDR3, the DNA is TGTGCCAGCAGCCCGGGGTCGGGGTACCGGACCCAAGAGACCCAGTACTTC. Translating it yields CASSPGSGYRTQETQYF.

This clone was counted once. The chain is built from TRBV6-5 and TRBJ1-2, with TRBD1 matching 9 bases. The germline CDR1 and CDR2 sequences are MNHEY and SVGAGI. This CDR3 spans 16 amino acids. V was pared by 0 bases and J by 4 bases, with 6 bases of the junction left unmatched. CDR3 sequence: CASSYSGTGRFYGYTF. The CDR3 nucleotides are TGTGCCAGCAGTTACTCGGGGACAGGGCGGTTCTATGGCTACACCTTC.